This TCR beta chain was captured by sequencing in a study of blood T cell repertoires in COVID-19 (TCRdb year 2020). For context, the study as a whole: Collaborator samples came from the United States, Italy and Spain and covered acute and convalescent phases of COVID-19. The material from the prospective study consisted of cDNA or gDNA derived from T cells, B-cell-depleted T cells, or PBMCs. Deeply sampled blood TCRbeta repertoires from subjects exposed to, actively infected with, or recovered from COVID-19 were included in the dataset. A freely available public database, intended as a resource for researchers studying the immune response to SARS-CoV-2, is where the repertoires were released. Samples came from the ongoing ImmuneRACE study (first 160 participants) plus 1,254 subjects from 6 global collaborators. Sample metadata almost always included a de-identified subject ID, COVID-19 status, age in years and sex. Where HLA class I and class II types were available, the types were taken from metadata supplied by the sample provider, not from assay-based typing.

General conclusions and limits of the study: Clinical and demographic metadata were provided uncurated, with the amount varying by source and participant.

The immunoSEQ Assay, a bias-controlled multiplex PCR, was used to amplify TCRbeta CDR3 regions from genomic DNA. Turning to the authors' computational methods: Nucleated cell counts per sample were estimated from amplification of reference gene primers within the assay. To quantify the absolute abundance of each unique TCRbeta CDR3 rearrangement, sequence reads were collapsed and filtered. For each sample, productive Simpson clonality was calculated as the square root of Simpson's diversity index across productive rearrangements. Not all clones reach the TCRdb copy of this immuneACCESS table, which keeps in-frame sequences only. Checked studies attribute under half of the gap to unresolved V genes and leave the rest unexplained. V and J calls and clone size follow that table, whereas D and trimming were derived from the DNA. This sample has 100,000 to 120,000 clones in its table, and 85% to 90% of those were observed once. The biggest ten clones account for around 3% of the sample.

In regard to this clone: The clone's antigen remains unknown. No base quality values were provided; no much bigger clone lies one nucleotide off.

CDR1 MDHEN and CDR2 SYDVKM are derived from the germline V gene. There are 14 amino acids in the CDR3, from cysteine to phenylalanine inclusive. The DNA shown is the 42-base CDR3, in frame from base 1. V is pruned by 5 bases and J by 9 bases, leaving 9 bases of the junction without a gene match. Each collaborating institution followed its own protocols to collect whole blood in K2EDTA tubes. For TCRbeta analysis, collaborators shipped samples in one of three forms: frozen whole blood, isolated PBMCs, or DNA extracted from either of those sample types. This receptor was obtained from a woman aged 45 to 65 with acute or convalescent COVID-19. The chain employs TRBV28 and TRBJ2-1; the junction holds 8 bases that match TRBD2. Sequenced sample: peripheral blood. The DNA sequence is as follows: TGTGCCAGCAGTCCCCCCGGACTAGCACCTGAGCAGTTCTTC. This is translated as CASSPPGLAPEQFF.